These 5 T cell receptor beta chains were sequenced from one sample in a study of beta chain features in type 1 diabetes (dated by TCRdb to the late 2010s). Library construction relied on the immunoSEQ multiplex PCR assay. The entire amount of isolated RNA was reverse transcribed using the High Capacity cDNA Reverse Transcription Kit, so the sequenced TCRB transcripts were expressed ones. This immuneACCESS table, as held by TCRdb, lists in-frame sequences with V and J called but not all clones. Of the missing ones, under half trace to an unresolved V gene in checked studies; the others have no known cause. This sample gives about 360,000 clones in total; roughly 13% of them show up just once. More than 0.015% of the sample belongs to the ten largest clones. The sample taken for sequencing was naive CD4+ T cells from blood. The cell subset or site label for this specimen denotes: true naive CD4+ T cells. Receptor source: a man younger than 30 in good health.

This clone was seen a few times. The CDR3 spells CSATLTDTQYF. The CDR3 DNA follows: TGCAGTGCTACCCTGACAGATACGCAGTATTTT. This rearrangement joins TRBV20-1 to TRBJ2-3; D unclear. The CDR3 totals 11 residues. Looked up from germline, CDR1 is DFQATT and CDR2 is SNEGSKA (reference sequence). V was clipped by 4 bases and J by 3 bases, with 5 bases between them.

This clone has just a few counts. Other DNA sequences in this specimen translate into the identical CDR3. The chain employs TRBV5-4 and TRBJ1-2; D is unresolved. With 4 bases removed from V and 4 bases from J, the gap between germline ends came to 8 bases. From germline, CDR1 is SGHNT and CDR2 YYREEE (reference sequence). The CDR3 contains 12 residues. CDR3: CASSLPGYGYTF. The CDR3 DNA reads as TGTGCCAGCAGCCTTCCCGGCTATGGCTACACCTTC.

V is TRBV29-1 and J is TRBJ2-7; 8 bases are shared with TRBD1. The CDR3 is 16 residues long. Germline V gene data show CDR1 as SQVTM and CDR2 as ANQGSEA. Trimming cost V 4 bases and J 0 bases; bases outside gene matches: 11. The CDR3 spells CSVVPYRGSSSYEQYF. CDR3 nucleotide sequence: TGCAGCGTTGTCCCCTACAGGGGGAGTAGCTCCTACGAGCAGTACTTC.

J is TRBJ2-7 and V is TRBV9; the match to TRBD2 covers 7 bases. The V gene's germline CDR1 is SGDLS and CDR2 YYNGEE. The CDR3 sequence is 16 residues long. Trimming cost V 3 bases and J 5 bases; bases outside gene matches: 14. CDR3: CASSAEAGVILDEQYF. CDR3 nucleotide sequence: TGTGCCAGCAGCGCCGAGGCGGGAGTCATTTTGGACGAGCAGTACTTC. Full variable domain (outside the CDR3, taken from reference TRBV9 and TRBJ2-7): DSGVTQTPKHLITATGQRVTLRCSPRSGDLSVYWYQQSLDQGLQFLIQYYNGEERAKGNILERFSAQQFPDLHSELNLSSLELGDSALYFCASSAEAGVILDEQYFGPGTRLTVT.

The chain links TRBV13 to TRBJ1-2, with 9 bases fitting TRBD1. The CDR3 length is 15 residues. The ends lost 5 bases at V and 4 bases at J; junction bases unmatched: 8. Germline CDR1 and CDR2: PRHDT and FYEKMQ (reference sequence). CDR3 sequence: CASSRNRGQGYGYTF. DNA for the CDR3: TGTGCCAGCAGCCGGAACAGGGGGCAAGGCTATGGCTACACCTTC.